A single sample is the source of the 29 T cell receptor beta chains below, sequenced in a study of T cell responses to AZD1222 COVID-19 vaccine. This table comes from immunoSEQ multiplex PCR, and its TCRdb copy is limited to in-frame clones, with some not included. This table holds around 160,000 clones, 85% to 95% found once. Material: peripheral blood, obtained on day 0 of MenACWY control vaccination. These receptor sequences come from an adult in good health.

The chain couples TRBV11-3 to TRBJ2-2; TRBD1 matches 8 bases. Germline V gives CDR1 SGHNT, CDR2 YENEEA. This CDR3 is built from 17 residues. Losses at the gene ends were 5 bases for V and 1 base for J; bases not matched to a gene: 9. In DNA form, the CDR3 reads TGTGCCAGCAGCCCGCGGACAGGGTCAATGAACACCGGGGAGCTGTTTTTT. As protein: CASSPRTGSMNTGELFF.

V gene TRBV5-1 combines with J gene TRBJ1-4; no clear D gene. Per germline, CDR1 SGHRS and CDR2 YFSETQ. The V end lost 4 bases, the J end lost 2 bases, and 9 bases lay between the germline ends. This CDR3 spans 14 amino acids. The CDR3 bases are TGCGCCAGCAGCATCGGAAGGACTAATGAAAAACTGTTTTTT. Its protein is CASSIGRTNEKLFF.

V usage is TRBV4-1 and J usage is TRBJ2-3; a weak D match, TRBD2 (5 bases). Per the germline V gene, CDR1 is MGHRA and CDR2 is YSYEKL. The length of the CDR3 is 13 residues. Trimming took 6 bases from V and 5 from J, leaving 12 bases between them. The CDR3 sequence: CASRERGIDTQYF. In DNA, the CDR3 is TGCGCCAGCAGGGAGAGAGGGATAGATACGCAGTATTTT.

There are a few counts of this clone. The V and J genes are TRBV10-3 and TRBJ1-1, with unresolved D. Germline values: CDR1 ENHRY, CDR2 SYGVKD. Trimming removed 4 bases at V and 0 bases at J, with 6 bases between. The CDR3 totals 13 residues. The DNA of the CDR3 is TGTGCCATCAGTGTTCACATGAACACTGAAGCTTTCTTT. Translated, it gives CAISVHMNTEAFF.

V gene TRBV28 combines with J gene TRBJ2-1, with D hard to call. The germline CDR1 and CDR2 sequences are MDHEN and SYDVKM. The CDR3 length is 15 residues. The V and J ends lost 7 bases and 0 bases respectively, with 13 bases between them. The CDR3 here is CASTPDPSSYNEQFF. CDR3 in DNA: TGTGCCAGCACCCCGGACCCCAGCTCCTACAATGAGCAGTTCTTC.

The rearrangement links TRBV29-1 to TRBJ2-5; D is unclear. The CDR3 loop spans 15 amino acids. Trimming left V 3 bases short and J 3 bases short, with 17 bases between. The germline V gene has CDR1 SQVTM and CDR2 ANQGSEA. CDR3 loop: CSVDLPPTPKETQYF. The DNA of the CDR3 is TGCAGCGTTGATCTCCCGCCTACCCCAAAAGAGACCCAGTACTTC.

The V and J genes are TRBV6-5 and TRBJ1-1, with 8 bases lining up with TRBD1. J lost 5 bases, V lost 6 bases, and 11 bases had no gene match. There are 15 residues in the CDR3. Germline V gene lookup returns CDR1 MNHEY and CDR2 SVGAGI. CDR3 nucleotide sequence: TGTGCCAGCAGAGTCCGGGACAGGCAGGGGACTGAAGCTTTCTTT. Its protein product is CASRVRDRQGTEAFF.

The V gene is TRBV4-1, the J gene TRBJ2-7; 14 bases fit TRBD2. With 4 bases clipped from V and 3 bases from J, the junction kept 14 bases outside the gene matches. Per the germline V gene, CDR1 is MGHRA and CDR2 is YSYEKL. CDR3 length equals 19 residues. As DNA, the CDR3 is TGCGCCAGCAGCCCGCCCGCCGGGACTAGCGGGGGCCCCCTCTACGAGCAGTACTTC. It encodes CASSPPAGTSGGPLYEQYF.

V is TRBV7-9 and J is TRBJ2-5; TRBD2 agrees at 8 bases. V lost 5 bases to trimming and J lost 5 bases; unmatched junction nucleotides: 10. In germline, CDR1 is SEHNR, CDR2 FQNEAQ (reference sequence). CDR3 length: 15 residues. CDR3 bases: TGTGCCAGCAGCCGGACTAGCACCCTCGGGGAGACCCAGTACTTC. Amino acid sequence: CASSRTSTLGETQYF. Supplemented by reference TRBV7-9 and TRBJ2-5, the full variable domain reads DTGVSQNPRHKITKRGQNVTFRCDPISEHNRLYWYRQTLGQGPEFLTYFQNEAQLEKSRLLSDRFSAERPKGSFSTLEIQRTEQGDSAMYLCASSRTSTLGETQYFGPGTRLLVL.

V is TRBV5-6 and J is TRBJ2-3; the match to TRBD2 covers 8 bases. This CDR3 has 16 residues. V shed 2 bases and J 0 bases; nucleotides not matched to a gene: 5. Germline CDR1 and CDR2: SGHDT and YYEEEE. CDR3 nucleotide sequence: TGTGCCAGCAGCTTTTCACTAGCGGCGAGCACAGATACGCAGTATTTT. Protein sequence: CASSFSLAASTDTQYF.

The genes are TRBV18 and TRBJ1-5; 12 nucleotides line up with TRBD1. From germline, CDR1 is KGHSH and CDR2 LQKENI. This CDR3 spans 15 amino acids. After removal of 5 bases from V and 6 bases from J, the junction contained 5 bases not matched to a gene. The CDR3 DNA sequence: TGTGCCAGCTCATCGGGACAGGGGGCTTTTCAGCCCCAGCATTTT. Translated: CASSSGQGAFQPQHF. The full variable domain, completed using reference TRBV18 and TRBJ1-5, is NAGVMQNPRHLVRRRGQEARLRCSPMKGHSHVYWYRQLPEEGLKFMVYLQKENIIDESGMPKERFSAEFPKEGPSILRIQQVVRGDSAAYFCASSSGQGAFQPQHFGDGTRLSIL.

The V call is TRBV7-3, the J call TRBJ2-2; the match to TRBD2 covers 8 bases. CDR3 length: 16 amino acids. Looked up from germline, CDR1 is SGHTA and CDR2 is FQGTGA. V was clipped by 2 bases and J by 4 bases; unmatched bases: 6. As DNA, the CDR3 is TGTGCCAGCAGCTTATTGGGCGGGAGGACCACCGGGGAGCTGTTTTTT. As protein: CASSLLGGRTTGELFF.

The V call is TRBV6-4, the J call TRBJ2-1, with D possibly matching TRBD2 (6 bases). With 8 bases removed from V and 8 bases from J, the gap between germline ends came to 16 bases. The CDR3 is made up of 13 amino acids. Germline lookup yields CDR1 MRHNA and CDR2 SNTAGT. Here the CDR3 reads CASPLWGGHEQFF. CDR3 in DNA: TGTGCCAGCCCCCTTTGGGGAGGCCATGAGCAGTTCTTC.

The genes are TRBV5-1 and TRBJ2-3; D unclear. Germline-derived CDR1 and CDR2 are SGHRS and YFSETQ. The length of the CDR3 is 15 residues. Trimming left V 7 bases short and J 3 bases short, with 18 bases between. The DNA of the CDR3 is TGCGCCAGCCACTACAGTGGAAGGTCAACAGATACGCAGTATTTT. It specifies CASHYSGRSTDTQYF.

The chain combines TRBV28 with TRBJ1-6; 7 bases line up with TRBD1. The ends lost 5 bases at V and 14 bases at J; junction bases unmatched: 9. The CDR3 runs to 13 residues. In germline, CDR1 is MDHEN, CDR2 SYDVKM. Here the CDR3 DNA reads TGTGCCAGCAGTACAGAACAGGGGCGGTCCCTCCACTTT. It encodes CASSTEQGRSLHF.

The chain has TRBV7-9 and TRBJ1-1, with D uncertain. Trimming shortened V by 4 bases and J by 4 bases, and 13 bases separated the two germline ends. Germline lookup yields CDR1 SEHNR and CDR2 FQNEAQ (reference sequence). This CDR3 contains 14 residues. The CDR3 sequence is CASSSDARPTEAFF. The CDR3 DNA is TGTGCCAGCAGCTCGGACGCCCGGCCCACTGAAGCTTTCTTT.

The CDR3 loop reads CASSRTEYTEAFF. DNA of the CDR3: TGTGCTAGTTCACGGACAGAATACACTGAAGCTTTCTTT. The genes are TRBV12-5 and TRBJ1-1; TRBD1 might be the D (6 bases). Germline CDR1 is LGHNT and CDR2 is FRNRAP. The CDR3 totals 13 residues. V was pared by 8 bases and J by 3 bases, with 13 bases between.

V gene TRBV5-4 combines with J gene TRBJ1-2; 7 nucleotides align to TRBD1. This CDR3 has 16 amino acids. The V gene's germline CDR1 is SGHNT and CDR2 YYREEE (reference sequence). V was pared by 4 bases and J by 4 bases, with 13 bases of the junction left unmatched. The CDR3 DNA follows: TGTGCCAGCAGCCGAATCGGTGAGGGGGCGGGCTATGGCTACACCTTC. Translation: CASSRIGEGAGYGYTF.

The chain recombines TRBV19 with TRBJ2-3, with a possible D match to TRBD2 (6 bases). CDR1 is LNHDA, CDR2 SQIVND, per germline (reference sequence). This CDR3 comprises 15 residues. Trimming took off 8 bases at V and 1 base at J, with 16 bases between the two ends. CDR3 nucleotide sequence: TGTGCCAGTGTGGGACTGGGAGCTCGCACAGATACGCAGTATTTT. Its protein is CASVGLGARTDTQYF.

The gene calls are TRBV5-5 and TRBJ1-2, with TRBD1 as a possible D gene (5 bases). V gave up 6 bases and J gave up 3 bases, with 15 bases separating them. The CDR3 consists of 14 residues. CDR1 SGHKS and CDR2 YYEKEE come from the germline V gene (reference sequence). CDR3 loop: CASKTGRADYGYTF. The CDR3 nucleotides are TGTGCCAGCAAAACGGGACGGGCGGACTATGGCTACACCTTC.

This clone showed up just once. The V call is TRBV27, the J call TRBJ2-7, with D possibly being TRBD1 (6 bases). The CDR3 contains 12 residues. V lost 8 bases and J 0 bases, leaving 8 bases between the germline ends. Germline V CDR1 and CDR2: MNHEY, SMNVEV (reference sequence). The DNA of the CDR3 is TGTGCCAGCGGACAGAGCTCCTACGAGCAGTACTTC. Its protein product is CASGQSSYEQYF.

The CDR3: CASSSSGSSYNEQFF. CDR3 DNA sequence: TGTGCCAGCAGCTCTAGCGGTTCCTCCTACAATGAGCAGTTCTTC. The V call is TRBV9, the J call TRBJ2-1, with 7 positions matching TRBD2. Losses at the gene ends were 4 bases for V and 0 bases for J; bases not matched to a gene: 4. The CDR3 sequence is 15 residues long. Germline V gene lookup returns CDR1 SGDLS and CDR2 YYNGEE.

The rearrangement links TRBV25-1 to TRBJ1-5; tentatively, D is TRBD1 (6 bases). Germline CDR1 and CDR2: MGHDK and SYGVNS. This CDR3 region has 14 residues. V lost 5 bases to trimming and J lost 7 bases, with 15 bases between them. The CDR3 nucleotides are TGTGCCAGCAGTCAAACAGGGTCGGGCCAGCCCCAGCATTTT. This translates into CASSQTGSGQPQHF.

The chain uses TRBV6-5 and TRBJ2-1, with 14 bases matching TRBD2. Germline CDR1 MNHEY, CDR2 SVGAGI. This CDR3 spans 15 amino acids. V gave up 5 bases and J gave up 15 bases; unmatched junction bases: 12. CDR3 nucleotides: TGTGCCAGCAGTACCGGGACTAGCGGGAGCTCCGGTGGGTTCTTC. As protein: CASSTGTSGSSGGFF.

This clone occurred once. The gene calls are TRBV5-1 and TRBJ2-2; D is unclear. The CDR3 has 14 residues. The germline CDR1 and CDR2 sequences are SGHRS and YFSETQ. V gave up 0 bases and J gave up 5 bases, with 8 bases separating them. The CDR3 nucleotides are TGCGCCAGCAGCTTGGCGCGATCAACCGGGGAGCTGTTTTTT. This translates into CASSLARSTGELFF.

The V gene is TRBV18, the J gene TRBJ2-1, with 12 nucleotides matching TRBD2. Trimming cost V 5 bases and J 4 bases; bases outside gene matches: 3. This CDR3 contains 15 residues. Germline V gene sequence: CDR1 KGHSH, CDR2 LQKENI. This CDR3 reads CASSASGRVYNEQFF. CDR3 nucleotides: TGTGCCAGCTCAGCTAGCGGGAGGGTGTACAATGAGCAGTTCTTC.

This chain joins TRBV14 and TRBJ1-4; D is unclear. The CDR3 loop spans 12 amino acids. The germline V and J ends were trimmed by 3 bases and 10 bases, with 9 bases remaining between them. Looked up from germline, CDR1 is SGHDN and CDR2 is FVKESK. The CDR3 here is CASSHLRGKLFF. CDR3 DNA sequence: TGTGCCAGCAGCCATCTCCGGGGAAAACTGTTTTTT.

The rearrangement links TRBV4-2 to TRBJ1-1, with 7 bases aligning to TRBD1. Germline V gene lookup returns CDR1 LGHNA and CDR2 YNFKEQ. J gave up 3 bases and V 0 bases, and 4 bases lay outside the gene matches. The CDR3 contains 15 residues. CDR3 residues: CASSQEGTADTEAFF. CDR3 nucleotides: TGTGCCAGCAGCCAAGAAGGGACAGCTGACACTGAAGCTTTCTTT.

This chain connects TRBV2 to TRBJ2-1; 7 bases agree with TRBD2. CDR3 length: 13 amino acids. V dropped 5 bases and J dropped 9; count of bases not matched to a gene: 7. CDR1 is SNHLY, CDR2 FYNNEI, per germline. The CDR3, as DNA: TGTGCCAGCAGTTCAGGACTAGTCGGTGAGCAGTTCTTC. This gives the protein CASSSGLVGEQFF.